These 20 T cell receptor beta chains originate from one sample sequenced in a study of T cell repertoires in cytomegalovirus infection. TCRdb processed the reads anew with MiXCR; each CDR3 protein has one entry. The top ten hold approximately 14% of the sample, which has around 300,000 distinct CDR3 sequences, about 25% seen once. The sequencing input was PBMCs. The origin of the receptors is a human donor in good health (CMV status not recorded). Some clones in this sample may be carry-over from other donors' samples.

This clonotype showed up just a few times. The chain has TRBV7-3 and TRBJ2-1; the D gene is possibly TRBD2 (6 bases). In germline, CDR1 is SGHTA, CDR2 FQGTGA. The CDR3 sequence is 14 residues long. The V gene lost 2 bases and the J gene lost 10 bases, with 15 bases spanning the gap. The CDR3 loop is CASSLDSGVGEQFF. The CDR3 DNA reads as TGTGCCAGCAGCTTAGATAGCGGCGTCGGGGAGCAGTTCTTC.

In this sample, this clonotype turned up a few times. The chain employs TRBV12-3 or TRBV12-4 and TRBJ1-5; possible D gene TRBD1, 6 bases. This CDR3 has 16 residues. The V end lost 1 base, the J end lost 7 bases, and 17 bases lay between the germline ends. CDR3 loop: CASSLDGGRFGQPQHF. Written as DNA, the CDR3 is TGTGCCAGCAGTTTAGACGGGGGCAGATTTGGACAGCCCCAGCATTTT.

This clonotype came up a few times. The chain carries TRBV20-1 and TRBJ2-5, with D perhaps TRBD1 (7 bases). CDR3 size: 15 residues. Germline CDR1 and CDR2: DFQATT and SNEGSKA (reference sequence). V lost 3 bases, J lost 5 bases, and 19 bases lay in between. The CDR3 spells CSASPQQGRRETQYF. The CDR3 nucleotides read TGCAGTGCTAGCCCTCAACAGGGGAGGAGGGAGACCCAGTACTTC.

This clonotype occurred a few times. The chain employs TRBV7-9 and TRBJ1-1; TRBD1 agrees at 10 bases. Germline values: CDR1 SEHNR, CDR2 FQNEAQ (reference sequence). V gave up 5 bases and J gave up 4 bases; unmatched junction bases: 4. This CDR3 has 14 amino acids. DNA of the CDR3: TGTGCCAGCAGCGGGACAGGGGAGAGCACTGAAGCTTTCTTT. Translating it yields CASSGTGESTEAFF.

The V call is TRBV19, the J call TRBJ1-5, with D possibly being TRBD1 (6 bases). Trimming removed 6 bases from V and 1 base from J, with 16 bases in between. This CDR3 has 16 amino acids. The germline V gene encodes CDR1 LNHDA and CDR2 SQIVND (reference sequence). The CDR3 reads CASRPGAVQSNQPQHF. In DNA form, the CDR3 reads TGTGCCAGTAGACCGGGGGCTGTGCAGAGCAATCAGCCCCAGCATTTT.

The gene calls are TRBV6-5 and TRBJ1-1, with TRBD1 as a possible D gene (5 bases). The CDR3 runs to 14 residues. The V end was cut by 4 bases, the J end by 1 base, with 10 bases between. CDR1 and CDR2 (germline): MNHEY, SVGAGI. CDR3 in DNA: TGTGCCAGCAGTTGGGACTACCAGAACACTGAAGCTTTCTTT. Amino acid sequence: CASSWDYQNTEAFF.

This clonotype was observed at least ten times. The CDR3 bases are TGTGCCAGTAGTGTTGGGACAGGCACCTACGAGCAGTACTTC. It encodes CASSVGTGTYEQYF. V and J are TRBV19 and TRBJ2-7; 8 bases agree with TRBD1. Per the germline V gene, CDR1 is LNHDA and CDR2 is SQIVND (reference sequence). The CDR3 covers 14 residues. Trimming at V came to 5 bases and at J to 2 bases, leaving 5 bases not matched to a gene.

The table lists this clonotype with many counts. The V call is TRBV7-2, the J call TRBJ2-1; D uncertain. CDR3 length: 13 amino acids. Between the trimmed V and J ends, which lost 4 bases and 8 bases, there was a span of 12 bases. From germline, CDR1 is SGHTA and CDR2 FQGNSA. The CDR3 coding sequence is TGTGCCAGCAGCTCGAGCTGGTGGGATGAGCAGTTCTTC. Translating gives CASSSSWWDEQFF.

This clonotype has only a few counts. The V gene is TRBV27, the J gene TRBJ2-7; D unclear. This CDR3 spans 15 amino acids. Germline V CDR1 and CDR2: MNHEY, SMNVEV (reference sequence). Trimming took 6 bases from V and 4 from J, leaving 19 bases between them. The CDR3 sequence is CASRLGRSPTYEQYF. The CDR3 region has the DNA TGTGCCAGCAGGTTAGGCCGTTCGCCTACTTACGAGCAGTACTTC.

As concerns this clonotype: The junction differs from germline at one of its ends, possibly a read error. The V and J genes are TRBV7-9 and TRBJ2-5; maybe TRBD2 (6 bases). CDR3 length: 17 residues. The germline CDR1 and CDR2 sequences are SEHNR and FQNEAQ (reference sequence). CDR3 sequence (DNA): TGTGCCAGCAGCTTAGAGTTTTGGGCGGGGAAAGAAGATACCCAGTACTTT. Encoded protein: CASSLEFWAGKEDTQYF.

This clonotype was observed a few times. The gene calls are TRBV7-9 and TRBJ1-2, with 8 bases fitting TRBD1. The CDR3 sequence is 17 residues long. From germline, CDR1 is SEHNR and CDR2 FQNEAQ (reference sequence). V shed 3 bases and J 4 bases; nucleotides not matched to a gene: 13. The CDR3 sequence: CASSLGLTTGETYGYTF. The CDR3 nucleotides are TGTGCCAGCAGCTTGGGGTTGACGACAGGGGAGACCTATGGCTACACCTTC.

This clonotype was seen a few times. The V and J genes are TRBV7-2 and TRBJ2-7, with D perhaps assigned TRBD1 or TRBD2 (5 bases each). The CDR3 spans 13 residues. Germline loops: CDR1 SGHTA, CDR2 FQGNSA. Between the trimmed V and J ends, which lost 4 bases and 5 bases, there was a span of 12 bases. CDR3 region: CASSYRTGNEQYF. In DNA form, the CDR3 reads TGTGCCAGCAGCTACAGGACGGGGAACGAGCAGTACTTC.

V gene TRBV28 combines with J gene TRBJ2-7; D ambiguous. V lost 3 bases to trimming and J lost 2 bases, with 17 bases between them. The CDR3 runs to 16 residues. In germline, CDR1 is MDHEN, CDR2 SYDVKM. CDR3 amino acids: CASSFGRLGRTYEQYF. DNA for the CDR3: TGTGCCAGCAGTTTCGGCCGCCTAGGACGTACCTACGAGCAGTACTTC.

The chain links TRBV12-3 or TRBV12-4 to TRBJ1-6; the match to TRBD1 covers 9 bases. V lost 7 bases to trimming and J lost 8 bases; unmatched junction nucleotides: 6. This CDR3 is 14 amino acids long. The CDR3 DNA sequence: TGTGCCAGCACCCCGACAGGGGGGTATTCACCCCTCCACTTT. Its translation is CASTPTGGYSPLHF.

This clonotype came up a few times. J is TRBJ2-5 and V is TRBV20-1, with 14 bases fitting TRBD2. Germline CDR1 DFQATT, CDR2 SNEGSKA (reference sequence). The V and J ends lost 4 bases and 12 bases, in that order; junction bases with no gene match: 7. This CDR3 has 13 residues. The DNA for the CDR3 is TGCAGTGCTACGGGACTAGCGGGGGCCACCGAGTACTTC. Protein sequence: CSATGLAGATEYF.

This clonotype was recorded many times. The V call is TRBV11-2, the J call TRBJ1-1, with D possibly TRBD1 on 5 matching bases. The CDR3 sequence is 16 residues long. V gave up 2 bases and J gave up 0 bases, with 13 bases separating them. The germline CDR1 and CDR2 sequences are SGHAT and FQNNGV. The CDR3 region has the DNA TGTGCCAGCAGCTTATGGGCAGGGAGGATGAACACTGAAGCTTTCTTT. Its translation is CASSLWAGRMNTEAFF. Variable domain in full (rest from reference TRBV11-2 and TRBJ1-1): EAGVAQSPRYKIIEKRQSVAFWCNPISGHATLYWYQQILGQGPKLLIQFQNNGVVDDSQLPKDRFSAERLKGVDSTLKIQPAKLEDSAVYLCASSLWAGRMNTEAFFGQGTRLTVV.

This clonotype was detected only a few times. The gene calls are TRBV11-2 and TRBJ1-1, with 7 bases identical to TRBD1. This CDR3 region has 15 residues. Germline V gene lookup returns CDR1 SGHAT and CDR2 FQNNGV. V trimming: 6 bases; J trimming: 1 base; junction bases outside the gene matches: 8. The CDR3 protein is CASSIHRGKNTEAFF. The DNA of the CDR3 is TGTGCCAGCAGTATCCACAGGGGCAAGAACACTGAAGCTTTCTTT.

This clonotype has at least ten counts. The V and J genes are TRBV7-2 and TRBJ2-1; 10 bases fit TRBD2. This CDR3 has 18 amino acids. Trimming took 5 bases from V and 2 from J; bases not matched to a gene: 12. From germline, CDR1 is SGHTA and CDR2 FQGNSA. CDR3 region: CASSRLASGRGTYNEQFF. In DNA, the CDR3 is TGTGCCAGCAGCCGACTGGCTAGCGGGAGAGGAACCTACAATGAGCAGTTCTTC.

This clonotype was picked up many times. The V gene is TRBV7-3, the J gene TRBJ1-2; D is unresolved. The CDR3 is 13 amino acids. V was cut by 5 bases and J by 4 bases, with 11 bases left in between. Germline CDR1 and CDR2: SGHTA and FQGTGA. CDR3: CASSPDVGYGYTF. The DNA of the CDR3 is TGTGCCAGCAGCCCGGACGTAGGCTATGGCTACACCTTC.

The chain couples TRBV2 to TRBJ1-3, with D hard to call. There are 16 residues in the CDR3. Germline V lookup: CDR1 SNHLY, CDR2 FYNNEI. V lost 0 bases and J lost 0, with 9 bases in between. The CDR3 loop reads CASSEAVSFSGNTIYF. CDR3 coding DNA: TGTGCCAGCAGTGAAGCGGTGTCATTCTCTGGAAACACCATATATTTT. Full variable domain (outside the CDR3, taken from reference TRBV2 and TRBJ1-3): EPEVTQTPSHQVTQMGQEVILRCVPISNHLYFYWYRQILGQKVEFLVSFYNNEISEKSEIFDDQFSVERPDGSNFTLKIRSTKLEDSAMYFCASSEAVSFSGNTIYFGEGSWLTVV.